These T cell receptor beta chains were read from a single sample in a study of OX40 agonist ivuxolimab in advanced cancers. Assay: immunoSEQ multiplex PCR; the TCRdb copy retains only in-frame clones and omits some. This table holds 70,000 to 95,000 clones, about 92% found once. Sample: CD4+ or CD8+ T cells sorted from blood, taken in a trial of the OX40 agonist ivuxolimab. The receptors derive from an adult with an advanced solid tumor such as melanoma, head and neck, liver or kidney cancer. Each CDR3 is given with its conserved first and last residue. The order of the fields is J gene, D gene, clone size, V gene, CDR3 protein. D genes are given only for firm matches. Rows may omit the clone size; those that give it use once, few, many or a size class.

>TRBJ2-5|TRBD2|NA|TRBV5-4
CASRPLTGGRETQYF
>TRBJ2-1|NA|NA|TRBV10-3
CAISERLYNEQFF
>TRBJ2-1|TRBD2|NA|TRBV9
CASSAKGLASVRNNEQFF
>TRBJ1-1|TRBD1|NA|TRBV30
CAWSVPRTGVATEAFF
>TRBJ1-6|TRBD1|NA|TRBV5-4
CASSWDSSYNSPLHF
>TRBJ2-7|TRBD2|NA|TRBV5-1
CASSPGTSAYEQYF
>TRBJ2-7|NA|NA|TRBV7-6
CASSLGPLSSYEQYF
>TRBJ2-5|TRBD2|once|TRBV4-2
CASRNGLPGLAGGSETQYF
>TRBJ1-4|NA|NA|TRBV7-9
CASSWTGEKLFF
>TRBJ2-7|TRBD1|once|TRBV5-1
CASSPRTGLTYEQYF
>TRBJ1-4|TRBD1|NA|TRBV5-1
CASSSGTGTEKLFF
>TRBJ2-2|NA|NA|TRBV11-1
CASSQTGKGNGELFF
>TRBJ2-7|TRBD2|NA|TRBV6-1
CASSELSAGLAGGDEQYF
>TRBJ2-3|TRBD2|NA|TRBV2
CASKELAGRGDTQYF
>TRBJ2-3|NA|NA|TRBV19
CASNRQSSTDTQYF
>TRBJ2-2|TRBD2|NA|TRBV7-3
CASSLSFQRGLNTGELFF
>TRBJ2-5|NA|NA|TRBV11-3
CASSLEAETQYF
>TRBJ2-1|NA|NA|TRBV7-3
CASSLADSLAGEQFF
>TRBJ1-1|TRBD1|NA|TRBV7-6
CASSLETGAIKNTEAFF
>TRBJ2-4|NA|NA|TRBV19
CASTPGEGANIQYF